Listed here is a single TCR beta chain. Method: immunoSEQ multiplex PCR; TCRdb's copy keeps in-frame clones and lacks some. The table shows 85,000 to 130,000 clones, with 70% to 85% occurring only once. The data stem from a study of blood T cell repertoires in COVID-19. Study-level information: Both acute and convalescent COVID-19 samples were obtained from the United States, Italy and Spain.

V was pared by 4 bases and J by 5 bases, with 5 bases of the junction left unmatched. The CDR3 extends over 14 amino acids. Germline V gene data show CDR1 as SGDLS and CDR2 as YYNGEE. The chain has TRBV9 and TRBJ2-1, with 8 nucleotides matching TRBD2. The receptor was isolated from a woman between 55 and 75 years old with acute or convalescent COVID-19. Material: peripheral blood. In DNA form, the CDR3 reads TGTGCCAGCAGCATTAGCGGGGTGCACAATGAGCAGTTCTTC. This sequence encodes CASSISGVHNEQFF.